One and the same sample provided the 31 T cell receptor beta chains below, sequenced in a study of blood T cell repertoires in COVID-19. Generated by immunoSEQ multiplex PCR, the TCRdb table keeps only in-frame clones and is missing some. Of 200,000 to 250,000 clones listed, 80% to 90% were seen once; the top ten hold less than 5%. Source material: PBMCs or T cells enriched from blood (not recorded which). These receptors were taken from a woman aged 40 to 50 with acute COVID-19.

The J gene is TRBJ2-5, the V gene TRBV2; 7 bases match TRBD1. The CDR3 spans 11 residues. Looked up from germline, CDR1 is SNHLY and CDR2 is FYNNEI. J gave up 7 bases and V 5 bases, and 1 base lay outside the gene matches. CDR3 loop: CASSTGVTQYF. The DNA for the CDR3 is TGTGCCAGCAGTACAGGGGTGACCCAGTACTTC.

The chain recombines TRBV6-5 with TRBJ1-5, with a weak D call TRBD1 (6 bases). From germline, CDR1 is MNHEY and CDR2 SVGAGI. The CDR3 spans 14 residues. V was pared by 6 bases and J by 4 bases, with 13 bases between. The CDR3 region is CASSLQGRNQPQHF. The CDR3 DNA follows: TGTGCCAGCAGCCTCCAGGGGCGGAATCAGCCCCAGCATTTT.

The rearrangement joins TRBV25-1 to TRBJ1-4; 7 nucleotides match TRBD1. Germline-derived CDR1 and CDR2 are MGHDK and SYGVNS. V was clipped by 10 bases and J by 4 bases; unmatched bases: 9. The CDR3 covers 14 residues. The CDR3 DNA is TGTGCCACCCAACCGGGACAGATTAATGAAAAACTGTTTTTT. It encodes CATQPGQINEKLFF. Together with reference TRBV25-1 and TRBJ1-4, the CDR3 gives the full variable domain: EADIYQTPRYLVIGTGKKITLECSQTMGHDKMYWYQQDPGMELHLIHYSYGVNSTEKGDLSSESTVSRIRTEHFPLTLESARPSHTSQYLCATQPGQINEKLFFGSGTQLSVL.

The chain uses TRBV3-1 (or the pseudogene TRBV3-2) and TRBJ1-1, with TRBD1 matching 9 bases. The CDR3 is 12 amino acids. The V segment lost 2 bases and the J segment 10 bases; nucleotides outside the gene matches: 2. CDR1 and CDR2 (germline): LGHDT, YNNKEL (reference sequence). In nucleotides, the CDR3 is TGTGCCAGCAGCCAACCGACAGGGGGAGCTTTCTTT. Residues: CASSQPTGGAFF.

CDR3 sequence (DNA): TGTGCCAGCAGCATTCGAGCTAACTATGGCTACACCTTC. Protein sequence: CASSIRANYGYTF. V usage is TRBV28 and J usage is TRBJ1-2; D ambiguous. Germline CDR1 is MDHEN and CDR2 is SYDVKM. Trimming left V 6 bases short and J 0 bases short, with 8 bases between. This CDR3 spans 13 amino acids.

This clone was seen once. The chain recombines TRBV28 with TRBJ1-1, with D maybe TRBD1 (5 bases). The germline CDR1 and CDR2 sequences are MDHEN and SYDVKM. The CDR3 totals 17 residues. V was pared by 1 base and J by 4 bases, with 19 bases between. CDR3 bases: TGTGCCAGCAGTTTATCCCAGGGAGGCCCCCGGGGCACTGAAGCTTTCTTT. It codes for CASSLSQGGPRGTEAFF.

This chain connects TRBV19 to TRBJ2-1, with TRBD1 identical over 7 bases. V gave up 6 bases and J gave up 5 bases; unmatched junction bases: 7. Looked up from germline, CDR1 is LNHDA and CDR2 is SQIVND (reference sequence). This CDR3 comprises 14 residues. Here the CDR3 reads CASRSSQGDNEQFF. CDR3 coding DNA: TGTGCCAGTAGGTCTTCCCAGGGGGACAATGAGCAGTTCTTC.

The rearrangement joins TRBV28 to TRBJ1-3, with unresolved D. Trimming left V 6 bases short and J 1 base short, with 10 bases between. The CDR3 runs 14 residues. CDR1 is MDHEN, CDR2 SYDVKM, per germline. CDR3 region: CASRGPQSGNTIYF. CDR3 DNA sequence: TGTGCCAGCAGGGGCCCCCAATCTGGAAACACCATATATTTT.

CDR3 protein: CASSPGQAPDTQYF. CDR3 nucleotides: TGTGCCAGCTCACCCGGACAGGCCCCAGATACGCAGTATTTT. This sequence joins TRBV18 and TRBJ2-3; 7 nucleotides match TRBD1. The ends lost 3 bases at V and 4 bases at J; junction bases unmatched: 4. CDR1 KGHSH and CDR2 LQKENI come from the germline V gene. CDR3 length: 14 residues.

The V and J genes are TRBV5-6 and TRBJ1-5, with D perhaps matching TRBD1 (5 bases). V lost 2 bases and J 6 bases, leaving 12 bases between the germline ends. The CDR3 extends over 14 amino acids. Germline lookup yields CDR1 SGHDT and CDR2 YYEEEE. CDR3 nucleotide sequence: TGTGCCAGCAGCTTAGGACGGGGGGGTCAGCCCCAGCATTTT. This translates into CASSLGRGGQPQHF.

The J gene is TRBJ1-5, the V gene TRBV24-1; a possible D gene is TRBD1 (5 bases). Germline values: CDR1 KGHDR, CDR2 SFDVKD. The CDR3 totals 13 residues. V shed 10 bases and J shed 1 base, with 10 bases lying between them. The CDR3 coding sequence is TGTGCCACAGGGGAAACGAGCAATCAGCCCCAGCATTTT. It is translated as CATGETSNQPQHF.

The V gene is TRBV5-6, the J gene TRBJ2-2, with 8 bases matching TRBD1. Germline V CDR1 and CDR2: SGHDT, YYEEEE. The CDR3 is made up of 15 amino acids. Losses at the gene ends were 4 bases for V and 5 bases for J; bases not matched to a gene: 7. The chain's CDR3 is CASSGQGQTTGELFF. The CDR3 DNA reads as TGTGCCAGCAGCGGACAGGGACAGACAACCGGGGAGCTGTTTTTT.

V and J are TRBV2 and TRBJ2-7; 7 nucleotides match TRBD1. This CDR3 region has 14 residues. V was pared by 6 bases and J by 1 base, with 6 bases of the junction left unmatched. Looked up from germline, CDR1 is SNHLY and CDR2 is FYNNEI. Here the CDR3 reads CASSRWDRSYEQYF. In DNA form, the CDR3 reads TGTGCCAGCAGCCGATGGGACAGATCCTACGAGCAGTACTTC.

V is TRBV28 and J is TRBJ2-4; D is possibly TRBD2 (6 bases). Germline V gives CDR1 MDHEN, CDR2 SYDVKM. This CDR3 region has 13 residues. V was trimmed by 8 bases and J by 12 bases, leaving 20 bases between them. This CDR3 is CASLHNRDSSQYF. The CDR3 DNA follows: TGTGCCAGCTTACACAACCGGGACTCCTCTCAGTACTTC. Combining the CDR3 with reference TRBV28 and TRBJ2-4 gives the whole variable domain DVKVTQSSRYLVKRTGEKVFLECVQDMDHENMFWYRQDPGLGLRLIYFSYDVKMKEKGDIPEGYSVSREKKERFSLILESASTNQTSMYLCASLHNRDSSQYFGAGTRLSVL.

The chain carries TRBV3-1 (or the pseudogene TRBV3-2) and TRBJ1-2, with TRBD1 matching 7 bases. The CDR3 runs 15 residues. With 2 bases clipped from V and 7 bases from J, the junction kept 10 bases outside the gene matches. Germline V gene sequence: CDR1 LGHDT, CDR2 YNNKEL (reference sequence). CDR3 in DNA: TGTGCCAGCAGCCAACGAGGACAGGTGAACGTTGGCTACACCTTC. This encodes CASSQRGQVNVGYTF.

This chain connects TRBV6-1 to TRBJ1-2; tentative D call: TRBD1 (5 bases). V was shortened by 0 bases and J by 5 bases, with 10 bases between the two germline ends. The CDR3 is made up of 14 amino acids. CDR1 is MNHNS, CDR2 SASEGT, per germline. The CDR3 sequence: CASSEAGQGYGYTF. The DNA of the CDR3 is TGTGCCAGCAGTGAAGCAGGGCAGGGTTATGGCTACACCTTC.

The chain carries TRBV6-2 or TRBV6-3 and TRBJ1-6, with D perhaps matching TRBD1 (6 bases). This CDR3 has 17 amino acids. The germline gives CDR1 MNHEY, CDR2 SVGEGT. V was clipped by 6 bases and J by 3 bases, with 18 bases between them. Here the CDR3 reads CASSPITGRDYNSPLHF. The CDR3 DNA reads as TGTGCCAGCAGCCCTATTACAGGGAGAGACTATAATTCACCCCTCCACTTT.

This clone was detected only a few times. This chain uses TRBV28 with TRBJ2-7; TRBD2 might be the D (6 bases). Germline CDR1 MDHEN, CDR2 SYDVKM. The V and J ends lost 5 bases and 7 bases respectively, with 21 bases between them. The CDR3 has 15 amino acids. This CDR3 is CASSQAEVGGREQYF. The CDR3 region has the DNA TGTGCCAGCAGTCAAGCCGAGGTCGGGGGAAGGGAGCAGTACTTC.

The V call is TRBV2, the J call TRBJ2-1, with 7 bases lining up with TRBD2. Germline CDR1 reads SNHLY; CDR2 reads FYNNEI. This CDR3 has 14 amino acids. V shed 5 bases, J shed 4 bases, and the junction held 5 bases outside the gene matches. DNA for the CDR3: TGTGCCAGCAGTTTTCTAGCGGATTACAATGAGCAGTTCTTC. Translating gives CASSFLADYNEQFF.

The rearrangement links TRBV20-1 to TRBJ1-6; D gene unclear. Germline V gene lookup returns CDR1 DFQATT and CDR2 SNEGSKA (reference sequence). There are 14 residues in the CDR3. Between the trimmed V and J ends, which lost 3 bases and 5 bases, there was a span of 11 bases. CDR3 loop: CSASRSVNNSPLHF. DNA of the CDR3: TGCAGTGCTAGTCGTTCAGTAAATAATTCACCCCTCCACTTT.

This clone has just one count. This chain connects TRBV27 to TRBJ1-5, with D unclear. Trimming pared 0 bases from V and 6 bases from J, leaving 12 bases between. The V gene's germline CDR1 is MNHEY and CDR2 SMNVEV (reference sequence). The CDR3 is 15 residues long. CDR3 nucleotide sequence: TGTGCCAGCAGTTTATCAGGGTCTCGGGGTCAGCCCCAGCATTTT. Amino acids: CASSLSGSRGQPQHF.

V gene TRBV10-3 combines with J gene TRBJ1-2; 9 positions match TRBD1. The CDR3 loop spans 15 amino acids. CDR1 is ENHRY and CDR2 is SYGVKD in the germline V gene. Germline trimming cut 2 bases from V and 1 base from J; bases unmatched to any gene: 2. DNA for the CDR3: TGTGCCATCAGTGAGGCGGGACAGGGTAACTATGGCTACACCTTC. Translated: CAISEAGQGNYGYTF.

The J gene is TRBJ2-1, the V gene TRBV28, with 7 nucleotides matching TRBD1. This CDR3 spans 12 amino acids. The germline gives CDR1 MDHEN, CDR2 SYDVKM. V lost 7 bases to trimming and J lost 8 bases; unmatched junction nucleotides: 5. This CDR3 is CASMTGWDEQFF. The CDR3 bases are TGTGCCAGCATGACAGGGTGGGATGAGCAGTTCTTC. The variable domain in full, completed from reference TRBV28 and TRBJ2-1, reads DVKVTQSSRYLVKRTGEKVFLECVQDMDHENMFWYRQDPGLGLRLIYFSYDVKMKEKGDIPEGYSVSREKKERFSLILESASTNQTSMYLCASMTGWDEQFFGPGTRLTVL.

The chain combines TRBV19 with TRBJ2-7; tentatively, D is TRBD1 (5 bases). The CDR3 is 12 residues long. Per germline, CDR1 LNHDA and CDR2 SQIVND (reference sequence). V dropped 5 bases and J dropped 6 bases, with 11 bases sitting between them. As DNA, the CDR3 is TGTGCCAGTAGTTTCCCCAGGGCCGAGCAGTACTTC. It translates to CASSFPRAEQYF.

V usage is TRBV11-1 and J usage is TRBJ1-2, with 7 bases that match TRBD1. Germline CDR1 SGHAT, CDR2 FQDESV (reference sequence). The CDR3 is 13 residues long. V dropped 7 bases and J dropped 8; count of bases not matched to a gene: 10. The CDR3 spells CASNRQGTSGYTF. The CDR3 nucleotides read TGTGCCAGCAACCGACAGGGTACCTCCGGCTACACCTTC.

This chain connects TRBV15 to TRBJ2-1; tentative D call: TRBD2 (5 bases). CDR1 and CDR2 (germline): LNHNV, YYDKDF (reference sequence). The V and J ends lost 5 bases and 0 bases respectively, with 11 bases between them. The CDR3 loop spans 15 amino acids. In DNA, the CDR3 is TGTGCCACCAGCCTAGGGAGAAGCTCCTACAATGAGCAGTTCTTC. It codes for CATSLGRSSYNEQFF.

The chain carries TRBV30 and TRBJ2-2, with TRBD1 identical over 12 bases. The CDR3 is made up of 16 amino acids. The ends lost 2 bases at V and 5 bases at J; junction bases unmatched: 6. Germline V lookup: CDR1 GTSNPN, CDR2 SVGIG (reference sequence). The CDR3 bases are TGTGCCTGGAGTCCGCGGGACAGGGGGCTTACCGGGGAGCTGTTTTTT. Residues: CAWSPRDRGLTGELFF.

The chain uses TRBV5-4 and TRBJ1-1, with D perhaps matching TRBD1 (5 bases). Trimming stripped 0 bases from V and 4 bases from J, with 10 bases between. The V gene's germline CDR1 is SGHNT and CDR2 YYREEE (reference sequence). This CDR3 contains 14 residues. CDR3 sequence: CASSLGSGITEAFF. CDR3 in DNA: TGTGCCAGCAGCTTGGGTTCAGGGATCACTGAAGCTTTCTTT.

The table lists this clone with a count of one. J is TRBJ2-1 and V is TRBV28, with 10 nucleotides matching TRBD2. This CDR3 is 15 amino acids long. J was trimmed by 0 bases and V by 5 bases; bases with no gene match: 1. CDR1 and CDR2 from the germline V gene are MDHEN and SYDVKM. The DNA of the CDR3 is TGTGCCAGCAGTCCTAGCGGGAGCTCCTACAATGAGCAGTTCTTC. This codes for CASSPSGSSYNEQFF.

The chain links TRBV10-3 to TRBJ1-2; 8 bases map to TRBD1. Germline-derived CDR1 and CDR2 are ENHRY and SYGVKD. This CDR3 region has 14 residues. V dropped 6 bases and J dropped 4; count of bases not matched to a gene: 7. The CDR3 bases are TGTGCCATCAGGACAGGGGCTCTGTCCTATGGCTACACCTTC. This codes for CAIRTGALSYGYTF.

Concerning this clone itself: In the same sample, other DNA sequences code for this CDR3. The J gene is TRBJ2-1, the V gene TRBV28; possibly TRBD1 for D (6 bases). Per germline, CDR1 MDHEN and CDR2 SYDVKM. V dropped 5 bases and J dropped 7 bases, with 6 bases sitting between them. This CDR3 is built from 11 residues. CDR3 sequence: CASSRGNEQFF. In DNA, the CDR3 is TGTGCCAGCAGTAGGGGGAATGAGCAGTTCTTC.